The clone carrying this T cell receptor (beta chain) was picked up one time. Its specificity is not known. This CDR3 spans 11 amino acids. V was pared by 6 bases and J by 7 bases, with 12 bases between. Germline CDR1 is SQVTM and CDR2 is ANQGSEA. This sample is drawn from a study of lymphopenia after photon versus proton radiotherapy. Notes on the study in general: Post-nadir diversity loss with photons came from oligoclonal expansion, particularly CD8+ Temra cells. Post-nadir TCR diversity decline inversely tracked overall survival among those who died.

Using immunoSEQ multiplex PCR, the repertoire was profiled, and TCRdb retains in-frame clones only, with some absent. The table shows 60,000 to 75,000 clones, with approximately 90% occurring only once. This TCR was recovered from a man older than 75 with esophageal cancer. The sequencing used peripheral blood, collected from a patient treated with proton-based radiotherapy. The genes are TRBV29-1 and TRBJ2-5; D ambiguous. CDR3 in amino acids: CSVGIGGTQYF. The CDR3 region has the DNA TGCAGCGTCGGCATAGGTGGGACCCAGTACTTC.